This is a list of T cell receptor beta chains from one sample in a study of blood T cell repertoires in COVID-19. Some clones are missing from TCRdb's copy, which holds only in-frame ones; the method was immunoSEQ multiplex PCR. The repertoire consists of some 180,000 clones, with around 80% occurring once and the leading ten covering roughly 14%. Sequencing was carried out using PBMCs or T cells enriched from blood (not recorded which). All receptors derive from a man aged 55-75 years who had been exposed to COVID-19. Both conserved end residues are part of each CDR3. The D gene is left open where the match is weak. Clone size appears in some rows only: once, few, many, or a class for an expanded clone.

d_call j_call clone_size cdr3_length v_call cdr3_aa cdr3_nt
TRBD1 TRBJ2-6 . 18 TRBV19 CASSIATGVLAGANVLTF TGTGCCAGTAGTATAGCGACAGGGGTCCTAGCTGGGGCCAACGTCCTGACTTTC
. TRBJ1-2 . 15 TRBV10-2 CASSIPTPPPYGYTF TGCGCCAGCAGTATTCCGACACCACCCCCCTATGGCTACACCTTC
. TRBJ2-2 . 13 TRBV3-1/TRBV3-2 CASSLTNTGELFF TGTGCCAGCAGCCTGACTAACACCGGGGAGCTGTTTTTT
TRBD2 TRBJ2-3 . 16 TRBV6-1 CASIDLAGGFGDTQYF TGTGCCAGCATTGACCTAGCGGGAGGGTTCGGAGATACGCAGTATTTT
TRBD2 TRBJ2-2 . 16 TRBV5-4 CASSSGLAENTGELFF TGTGCCAGCAGCTCGGGACTAGCGGAGAACACCGGGGAGCTGTTTTTT
. TRBJ2-3 . 15 TRBV25-1 CASSEWAASTDTQYF TGTGCCAGCAGTGAATGGGCAGCTAGCACAGATACGCAGTATTTT
. TRBJ2-2 . 16 TRBV5-1 CASSWAGTRNTGELFF TGCGCCAGCAGCTGGGCAGGGACAAGGAACACCGGAGAGCTGTTTTTT
. TRBJ1-1 few 13 TRBV2 CASRRQFLLKAFF TGTGCCAGCAGGAGACAGTTCCTGCTTAAAGCTTTCTTT
TRBD1 TRBJ2-7 . 15 TRBV7-7 CASSLAQGALYEQYF TGTGCCAGCAGCTTAGCCCAGGGGGCATTATACGAGCAGTACTTC
TRBD2 TRBJ2-1 . 19 TRBV27 CASSSTPLRAGGLIYEQFF TGTGCCAGCAGTTCCACCCCTTTAAGAGCGGGAGGGCTTATCTATGAGCAGTTCTTC
TRBD2 TRBJ2-3 . 17 TRBV24-1 CATSDLGLAGVGDTQYF TGTGCCACCAGTGATTTGGGACTAGCGGGAGTGGGAGATACGCAGTATTTT
TRBD2 TRBJ2-1 . 14 TRBV5-1 CASSGVGLAGIGFF TGCGCCAGCAGCGGAGTGGGACTAGCGGGAATCGGGTTCTTC
. TRBJ2-7 . 13 TRBV6-6 CASSYGRGYEQYF TGTGCCAGCAGTTACGGCAGGGGTTACGAGCAGTACTTC
TRBD2 TRBJ2-7 . 14 TRBV3-1/TRBV3-2 CASSRGGVSREQYF TGTGCCAGCAGCCGGGGGGGAGTTTCTCGCGAGCAGTACTTC
TRBD1 TRBJ2-1 . 15 TRBV24-1 CATSDPGGTDNEQFF TGTGCCACCAGTGATCCGGGTGGGACAGACAATGAGCAGTTCTTC
TRBD2 TRBJ2-5 . 15 TRBV28 CASSPPQGGRWTQYF TGTGCCAGCAGTCCCCCCCAGGGAGGGAGGTGGACCCAGTACTTC
TRBD2 TRBJ2-7 few 15 TRBV29-1 CSVGAGGPKSHEQYF TGCAGCGTTGGTGCGGGAGGGCCCAAATCCCACGAGCAGTACTTC
. TRBJ2-7 . 16 TRBV28 CASSPLDIPASYEQYF TGTGCCAGCAGTCCATTGGACATCCCCGCCTCCTACGAGCAGTACTTC
TRBD1 TRBJ1-1 . 16 TRBV24-1 CATSQGGTGSRTEAFF TGTGCCACCAGTCAGGGGGGTACGGGGTCACGGACTGAAGCTTTCTTT
TRBD2 TRBJ2-4 few 22 TRBV2 CASKGRDKKTSGKRGAKNIQYF TGTGCCAGCAAGGGTCGGGACAAAAAGACTAGCGGGAAAAGGGGAGCCAAAAACATTCAGTACTTC
TRBD2 TRBJ2-3 . 17 TRBV3-1/TRBV3-2 CASSYLGLAGVTDTQYF TGTGCCAGCAGCTACCTCGGACTAGCGGGAGTCACAGATACGCAGTATTTT
TRBD1 TRBJ2-3 . 15 TRBV19 CASSIAETGEHTQYF TGTGCCAGTAGTATAGCGGAGACAGGGGAGCATACGCAGTATTTT
TRBD1 TRBJ2-7 . 13 TRBV3-1/TRBV3-2 CASTPDRVSEQYF TGTGCCAGCACCCCGGACAGGGTTAGCGAGCAGTACTTC
. TRBJ1-1 few 13 TRBV27 CASSPAGLSEAFF TGTGCCAGCAGTCCCGCGGGACTCTCTGAAGCTTTCTTT
TRBD2 TRBJ2-7 . 14 TRBV7-9 CASSSSGSFHEQYF TGTGCCAGCAGCTCTAGCGGGAGTTTCCACGAGCAGTACTTC
TRBD2 TRBJ2-5 . 14 TRBV5-4 CASSPGLAGETQYF TGTGCCAGCAGCCCGGGACTAGCTGGGGAGACCCAGTACTTC
. TRBJ2-3 . 17 TRBV16 CASSRELQGLGTDTQYF TGTGCCAGCAGCCGAGAACTGCAGGGATTGGGGACAGATACGCAGTATTTT